This T cell receptor (beta chain) originates from a study of control samples from healthy donors and cancer patients. The method was immunoSEQ multiplex PCR; TCRdb's version includes in-frame clones alone and lacks a portion of them. This repertoire includes approximately 190,000 clones. This receptor was taken from a woman younger than 45 in good health. Source material: blood.

DNA of the CDR3: TGTGCCAGCAGTGAAGGCGGAAGCTCTGGGGCCAACGTCCTGACTTTC. Its protein product is CASSEGGSSGANVLTF. V usage is TRBV6-4 and J usage is TRBJ2-6; D remains ambiguous. Germline CDR1 MRHNA, CDR2 SNTAGT. The CDR3 contains 16 residues. Trimming removed 3 bases at V and 0 bases at J, with 9 bases between.